This TCR beta chain was observed in a study of blood T cell repertoires in COVID-19. On the study more broadly: Sample material is recorded as cDNA or gDNA derived from T cells, B-cell-depleted T cells, or PBMCs.

V shed 3 bases and J shed 6 bases, with 12 bases lying between them. The CDR3 has 14 residues. CDR1 and CDR2 (germline): LGHDT, YNNKEL (reference sequence). The participants were between about 18 and 100 years old and came from about two dozen US areas. Two negative PCRs, clearance, or symptom resolution had been documented for recovered Cohort 3 donors. Under the authors' procedure: Estimated nucleated cell counts came from reference gene primer amplification. TCRdb's copy holds only in-frame clones and misses some; the assay was immunoSEQ multiplex PCR. V and J calls and clone size are those listed in that table; D and trimming were worked out from the DNA. The sample holds approximately 290,000 clones; 70% to 90% are singletons and the top ten take roughly 4%.

The sample comprised PBMCs or T cells enriched from blood (not recorded which). The V gene is TRBV3-1 (or the pseudogene TRBV3-2), the J gene TRBJ2-1; a weak D match, TRBD2 (6 bases). The sequence derives from a woman aged 25 to 39 who had recovered from COVID-19. The CDR3 region has the DNA TGTGCCAGCAGCCAGTCCCAGCGGGTCAATGAGCAGTTCTTC. Translated, it gives CASSQSQRVNEQFF.